The 27 T cell receptor beta chains listed next were all sequenced from one sample in a study of blood T cell repertoires in COVID-19 (dated by TCRdb to 2018 to 2020). The method was the immunoSEQ multiplex PCR assay. TCRdb took over this immuneACCESS table, retaining in-frame rearrangements with V and J assigned. Such tables are incomplete; in checked studies, under half of the missing clones stem from an unresolved V gene, and the remainder is unexplained. For this sample there are under 150,000 clones; roughly 80% appear just once. Clones ranked in the top ten supply 4.5% to 5.5% of the sample. The sequenced sample was PBMCs or T cells enriched from blood (not recorded which). These receptors all come from a man between 35 and 55 years old with acute COVID-19.

The CDR3 protein is CASSPQGGTEAFF. CDR3 DNA sequence: TGTGCCAGCTCTCCCCAGGGGGGTACTGAAGCTTTCTTT. The chain has TRBV18 and TRBJ1-1; 7 nucleotides line up with TRBD1. CDR1 and CDR2 from the germline V gene are KGHSH and LQKENI. J was trimmed by 5 bases and V by 6 bases; bases with no gene match: 6. The CDR3 is 13 residues long.

J is TRBJ2-7 and V is TRBV4-1; 9 positions match TRBD2. With 6 bases clipped from V and 4 bases from J, the junction kept 10 bases outside the gene matches. The CDR3 consists of 15 residues. Germline V gene data show CDR1 as MGHRA and CDR2 as YSYEKL. The chain's CDR3 is CASRLDPGLAYEQYF. DNA of the CDR3: TGCGCCAGCAGGCTTGACCCGGGACTAGCATACGAGCAGTACTTC.

J is TRBJ2-1 and V is TRBV28, with TRBD1 matching over 7 bases. The junction had 13 bases not matched to a gene; V was cut back by 7 bases and J by 4 bases. Germline V gene sequence: CDR1 MDHEN, CDR2 SYDVKM. CDR3 length: 16 amino acids. The CDR3 nucleotides are TGTGCCAGCACCGAAATCGGGACAGCAAAGTACAATGAGCAGTTCTTC. This translates into CASTEIGTAKYNEQFF.

The chain has TRBV5-5 and TRBJ2-7; D is possibly TRBD2 (5 bases). Trimming removed 0 bases from V and 3 bases from J, with 13 bases in between. CDR3 length: 15 residues. Germline V gives CDR1 SGHKS, CDR2 YYEKEE (reference sequence). For the CDR3, the DNA is TGTGCCAGCAGCTTGGCCTTAACTAGTGTCTACGAGCAGTACTTC. This sequence encodes CASSLALTSVYEQYF. The full variable domain, in which reference TRBV5-5 and TRBJ2-7 provide the parts outside the CDR3, is DAGVTQSPTHLIKTRGQQVTLRCSPISGHKSVSWYQQVLGQGPQFIFQYYEKEERGRGNFPDRFSARQFPNYSSELNVNALLLGDSALYLCASSLALTSVYEQYFGPGTRLTVT.

The rearrangement uses TRBV5-6 and TRBJ2-7; possible D gene TRBD1, 6 bases. The V and J ends lost 3 bases and 1 base respectively, with 14 bases between them. The CDR3 is made up of 15 amino acids. The germline CDR1 and CDR2 sequences are SGHDT and YYEEEE. CDR3 protein: CASSSGTKISYEQYF. The CDR3 coding sequence is TGTGCCAGCAGCTCCGGGACAAAGATTTCCTACGAGCAGTACTTC.

The chain carries TRBV2 and TRBJ1-5; the match to TRBD1 covers 9 bases. Germline CDR1 reads SNHLY; CDR2 reads FYNNEI. The CDR3 loop spans 15 amino acids. The ends lost 5 bases at V and 7 bases at J; junction bases unmatched: 9. CDR3 bases: TGTGCCAGCAGTCTACAGGGGGCAAAAAACCAGCCCCAGCATTTT. Residues: CASSLQGAKNQPQHF.

The chain recombines TRBV30 with TRBJ2-5; no firm D call. CDR3 size: 12 residues. V gave up 2 bases and J gave up 1 base, with 5 bases separating them. CDR1 and CDR2 (germline): GTSNPN, SVGIG (reference sequence). The CDR3: CAWSHSQETQYF. Here the CDR3 DNA reads TGTGCCTGGAGTCACAGCCAAGAGACCCAGTACTTC.

This clone was counted a few times. The chain has TRBV27 and TRBJ1-4; D gene unclear. V was clipped by 8 bases and J by 5 bases, with 15 bases between them. CDR3 size: 14 residues. The germline gives CDR1 MNHEY, CDR2 SMNVEV (reference sequence). The CDR3 region has the DNA TGTGCCAGCTCCCTGGGCCAACCCAATGAAAAACTGTTTTTT. It codes for CASSLGQPNEKLFF.

This chain uses TRBV19 with TRBJ2-2; TRBD1 matches 8 bases. Germline V gene sequence: CDR1 LNHDA, CDR2 SQIVND (reference sequence). The CDR3 is 14 amino acids. J lost 7 bases, V lost 5 bases, and 6 bases had no gene match. CDR3 region: CASSLGQGRGELFF. The CDR3 DNA follows: TGTGCCAGTAGTCTCGGACAGGGCCGCGGGGAGCTGTTTTTT.

The CDR3 coding sequence is TGTGCCAGCAGACCCCCCAGGGGCCCGAACACCGGGGAGCTGTTTTTT. It translates to CASRPPRGPNTGELFF. The chain has TRBV28 and TRBJ2-2; D is perhaps TRBD1 (6 bases). The V end was cut by 6 bases, the J end by 0 bases, with 14 bases between. Germline V gene data show CDR1 as MDHEN and CDR2 as SYDVKM. The CDR3 spans 16 residues.

The rearrangement links TRBV30 to TRBJ2-7; maybe TRBD2 (6 bases). V was cut by 0 bases and J by 2 bases, with 11 bases left in between. The CDR3 totals 14 residues. The germline V gene has CDR1 GTSNPN and CDR2 SVGIG (reference sequence). The CDR3 spells CAWSVRAGTYEQYF. In DNA, the CDR3 is TGTGCCTGGAGTGTACGTGCGGGAACCTACGAGCAGTACTTC.

The V gene is TRBV5-4, the J gene TRBJ2-3, with 7 positions matching TRBD2. V lost 4 bases to trimming and J lost 2 bases; unmatched junction nucleotides: 10. Germline CDR1 reads SGHNT; CDR2 reads YYREEE (reference sequence). This CDR3 contains 16 residues. This CDR3 is CASSPSGTSFTDTQYF. Written as DNA, the CDR3 is TGTGCCAGCAGCCCGAGCGGGACTTCCTTCACAGATACGCAGTATTTT. Full variable domain (missing parts from reference TRBV5-4 and TRBJ2-3): ETGVTQSPTHLIKTRGQQVTLRCSSQSGHNTVSWYQQALGQGPQFIFQYYREEENGRGNFPPRFSGLQFPNYSSELNVNALELDDSALYLCASSPSGTSFTDTQYFGPGTRLTVL.

The chain employs TRBV19 and TRBJ1-1, with no clear D. CDR1 LNHDA and CDR2 SQIVND come from the germline V gene (reference sequence). The germline V and J ends were trimmed by 6 bases and 1 base, with 18 bases remaining between them. The CDR3 runs to 16 residues. Written as DNA, the CDR3 is TGTGCCAGTAGCGTACTAGACCGGAGTAAGAACACTGAAGCTTTCTTT. This encodes CASSVLDRSKNTEAFF.

The rearrangement links TRBV19 to TRBJ1-5, with 9 bases that match TRBD1. V shed 6 bases, J shed 4 bases, and the junction held 7 bases outside the gene matches. The CDR3 is 15 residues long. Germline lookup yields CDR1 LNHDA and CDR2 SQIVND (reference sequence). The CDR3 loop is CASSVDRGVNQPQHF. CDR3 DNA sequence: TGTGCCAGTAGCGTTGACAGGGGGGTTAATCAGCCCCAGCATTTT. Based on the CDR3 plus reference TRBV19 and TRBJ1-5, the full variable domain is DGGITQSPKYLFRKEGQNVTLSCEQNLNHDAMYWYRQDPGQGLRLIYYSQIVNDFQKGDIAEGYSVSREKKESFPLTVTSAQKNPTAFYLCASSVDRGVNQPQHFGDGTRLSIL.

The chain joins TRBV19 to TRBJ2-5, with 14 bases matching TRBD2. The CDR3 covers 16 residues. Germline V gene data show CDR1 as LNHDA and CDR2 as SQIVND (reference sequence). The V gene end was trimmed by 5 bases and the J gene end by 1 base; junction bases not matched to a gene: 3. The CDR3 DNA reads TGTGCCAGTAGTCCCGGACTAGCGGGAGGCCAAGAGACCCAGTACTTC. It is translated as CASSPGLAGGQETQYF.

This clone was recorded only once. The chain is built from TRBV5-4 and TRBJ2-1; 7 bases are shared with TRBD1. This CDR3 contains 14 residues. In germline, CDR1 is SGHNT, CDR2 YYREEE (reference sequence). V gave up 5 bases and J gave up 5 bases; unmatched junction bases: 7. DNA of the CDR3: TGTGCCAGCAGTTCCAACAGGGGAGACAATGAGCAGTTCTTC. It encodes CASSSNRGDNEQFF.

This clone was detected a few times. The genes are TRBV15 and TRBJ2-5; 11 bases are a match to TRBD2. The CDR3 is 15 amino acids. V was pared by 4 bases and J by 2 bases, with 3 bases of the junction left unmatched. Germline CDR1 LNHNV, CDR2 YYDKDF (reference sequence). This CDR3 is CATSKRLAGQETQYF. CDR3 in DNA: TGTGCCACCAGCAAGAGACTAGCGGGGCAAGAGACCCAGTACTTC.

V gene TRBV28 combines with J gene TRBJ2-5; TRBD2 matches 8 bases. Germline V gene lookup returns CDR1 MDHEN and CDR2 SYDVKM. V shed 2 bases and J 6 bases; nucleotides not matched to a gene: 5. The CDR3 runs to 14 residues. CDR3 sequence reads: CASSLRTSYQTQYF. The DNA of the CDR3 is TGTGCCAGCAGTTTACGGACTAGCTACCAGACCCAGTACTTC.

This clone was counted a single time. The chain uses TRBV27 and TRBJ2-3; 7 bases match TRBD1. Germline V gives CDR1 MNHEY, CDR2 SMNVEV (reference sequence). With 6 bases clipped from V and 2 bases from J, the junction kept 14 bases outside the gene matches. This CDR3 is 17 amino acids long. CDR3 in amino acids: CASSSGQVLIYTDTQYF. CDR3 nucleotide sequence: TGTGCCAGCAGCTCCGGACAGGTCCTTATTTACACAGATACGCAGTATTTT.

The sample holds one count of this clone. The chain joins TRBV24-1 to TRBJ1-5; D gene unclear. The length of the CDR3 is 13 residues. Trimming removed 6 bases at V and 4 bases at J, with 9 bases between. Per the germline V gene, CDR1 is KGHDR and CDR2 is SFDVKD. The CDR3 loop reads CATSKNSNQPQHF. CDR3 in DNA: TGTGCCACCAGTAAAAACAGTAATCAGCCCCAGCATTTT.

The chain is built from TRBV7-2 and TRBJ1-5, with D possibly matching TRBD1 (5 bases). The V gene's germline CDR1 is SGHTA and CDR2 FQGNSA. Trimming pared 5 bases from V and 4 bases from J, leaving 9 bases between. The CDR3 spans 13 residues. DNA for the CDR3: TGTGCCAGCAGCGGGACTGGGAATCAGCCCCAGCATTTT. This translates into CASSGTGNQPQHF.

V usage is TRBV7-2 and J usage is TRBJ1-2; 7 bases line up with TRBD1. The ends lost 0 bases at V and 4 bases at J; junction bases unmatched: 5. This CDR3 has 15 residues. Germline loops: CDR1 SGHTA, CDR2 FQGNSA. The CDR3 DNA follows: TGTGCCAGCAGCTTAGCTCGGGACAGCCTCTATGGCTACACCTTC. Amino acid sequence: CASSLARDSLYGYTF.

The rearrangement joins TRBV5-6 to TRBJ2-7; D perhaps matches TRBD1 (5 bases). The CDR3 is 14 amino acids. CDR1 and CDR2 from the germline V gene are SGHDT and YYEEEE. V lost 0 bases, J lost 2 bases, and 9 bases lay in between. The CDR3 DNA reads as TGTGCCAGCAGCTTGGTGGGCAGGGCCTACGAGCAGTACTTC. Translated, it gives CASSLVGRAYEQYF.

Here the CDR3 reads CASSRDRNYGYTF. The CDR3 region has the DNA TGTGCCAGCAGCCGGGACAGGAACTATGGCTACACCTTC. This chain joins TRBV3-1 (or the pseudogene TRBV3-2) and TRBJ1-2; 8 bases map to TRBD1. CDR1 and CDR2 from the germline V gene are LGHDT and YNNKEL (reference sequence). This CDR3 has 13 amino acids. The V gene end was trimmed by 4 bases and the J gene end by 2 bases; junction bases not matched to a gene: 0.

This chain connects TRBV7-2 to TRBJ1-5; 8 nucleotides align to TRBD1. J gave up 6 bases and V 2 bases, and 6 bases lay outside the gene matches. Per the germline V gene, CDR1 is SGHTA and CDR2 is FQGNSA. The length of the CDR3 is 15 residues. CDR3 protein: CASSLRPGQVQPQHF. The DNA of the CDR3 is TGTGCCAGCAGCTTAAGACCGGGACAGGTTCAGCCCCAGCATTTT.

CDR3 coding DNA: TGTGCCAGCAGGGGACTGATGAGCTCCTACGAGCAGTACTTC. It translates to CASRGLMSSYEQYF. The rearrangement joins TRBV6-5 to TRBJ2-7; D may be TRBD2 (6 bases). The length of the CDR3 is 14 residues. Germline CDR1 MNHEY, CDR2 SVGAGI. V shed 6 bases and J shed 0 bases, with 12 bases lying between them.

This clone has a handful of counts. The chain recombines TRBV18 with TRBJ2-3, with 9 nucleotides matching TRBD2. CDR3 length equals 16 residues. Germline V gene data show CDR1 as KGHSH and CDR2 as LQKENI. V shed 5 bases, J shed 1 base, and the junction held 7 bases outside the gene matches. The CDR3 spells CASSTSGPGGTDTQYF. The CDR3 DNA reads as TGTGCCAGCTCAACTAGCGGGCCCGGCGGCACAGATACGCAGTATTTT.